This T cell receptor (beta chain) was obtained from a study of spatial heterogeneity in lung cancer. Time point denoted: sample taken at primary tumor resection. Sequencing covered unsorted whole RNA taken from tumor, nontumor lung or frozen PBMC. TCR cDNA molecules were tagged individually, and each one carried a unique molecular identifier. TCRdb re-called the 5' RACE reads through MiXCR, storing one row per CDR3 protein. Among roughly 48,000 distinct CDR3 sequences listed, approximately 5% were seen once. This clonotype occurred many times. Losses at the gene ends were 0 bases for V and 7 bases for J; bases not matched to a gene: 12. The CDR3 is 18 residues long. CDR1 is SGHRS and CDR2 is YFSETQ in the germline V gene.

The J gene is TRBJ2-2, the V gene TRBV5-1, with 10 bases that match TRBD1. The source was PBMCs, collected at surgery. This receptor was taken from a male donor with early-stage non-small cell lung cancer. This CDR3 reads CASSLADRGRLTVGELFF. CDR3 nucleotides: TGCGCCAGCAGCTTGGCAGACAGGGGGCGCTTGACAGTCGGGGAGCTGTTTTTT.